These T cell receptor beta chains were read from a single sample in a study of blood T cell repertoires in COVID-19. Data came from immunoSEQ multiplex PCR; TCRdb stores just in-frame clones and leaves some out. The sample lists over 95,000 clones; 75% to 90% were seen once. Material for sequencing was peripheral blood. The origin of the receptors is a woman aged 55-70 years with COVID-19, enrolled during active disease. Each CDR3 is given with its conserved first and last residue. D genes are given only for firm matches.

TRBV5-4	TRBD2	TRBJ2-5	TGTGCCAGCAGCTTGGCTGGGAGGGGCCAAGAGACCCAGTACTTC	CASSLAGRGQETQYF
TRBV4-3	-	TRBJ1-2	TGCGCCAGCAGCCAAGGGGCTCTCGGCTATGGCTACACCTTC	CASSQGALGYGYTF
TRBV5-1	-	TRBJ1-1	TGCGCCAGCAGCCAAGGTGCTACAGGGCTCGCTGAAGCTTTCTTT	CASSQGATGLAEAFF
TRBV7-8	-	TRBJ1-4	TGTGCCAGCAGCTTGGTGACAGGACAACCAACTAATGAAAAACTGTTTTTT	CASSLVTGQPTNEKLFF
TRBV19	TRBD2	TRBJ2-5	TGTGCCAGTAGTATCGGGGGGGCAGTTTCGGAGACCCAGTACTTC	CASSIGGAVSETQYF
TRBV24-1	-	TRBJ2-1	TGTGCCACCAGTGACAAGAAGCGAGTAGGAAGGGGTGAGCAGTTCTTC	CATSDKKRVGRGEQFF
TRBV27	-	TRBJ2-3	TGTGCCAGCAGTTTAAAGGCCAGGGGCACGCAGTATTTT	CASSLKARGTQYF
TRBV11-2	TRBD1	TRBJ1-6	TGTGCCAGCAGCCATCGACAGGGGGCCGGGAATTCACCCCTCCACTTT	CASSHRQGAGNSPLHF
TRBV6-1	TRBD1	TRBJ1-5	TGTGCCAGCAGTGAGGACAGGGAGAGCGGCAATCAGCCCCAGCATTTT	CASSEDRESGNQPQHF
TRBV9	TRBD1	TRBJ1-2	TGTGCCAGCAGCGTAGCGGCACAGGGGTGGCATGGCTACACCTTC	CASSVAAQGWHGYTF
TRBV4-3	TRBD2	TRBJ2-3	TGCGCCAGCAGCCAACCGACTAGCGGGGGGGCCCCAGATACGCAGTATTTT	CASSQPTSGGAPDTQYF
TRBV7-9	TRBD1	TRBJ1-1	TGTGCCAGCAGCTTAATGATGGGACAGGGGGCGATCCCCGGCGCTGAAGCTTTCTTT	CASSLMMGQGAIPGAEAFF
TRBV5-4	-	TRBJ1-2	TGTGCCAGCAGCTTGGAAGTGAACTCTAACTATGGCTACACCTTC	CASSLEVNSNYGYTF
TRBV4-1	TRBD2	TRBJ2-1	TGCGCCAGCAGCCAAGACCGACTAGCGGGGCTCTACAATGAGCAGTTCTTC	CASSQDRLAGLYNEQFF
TRBV11-2	TRBD2	TRBJ2-7	TGTGCCAGCAGAGCACTAGCGGGGGGAATTTGGTCCTACGAGCAGTACTTC	CASRALAGGIWSYEQYF
TRBV7-9	-	TRBJ2-3	TGTGCCAGCAGCTTGAGCGGCCCCCGCACAGATACGCAGTATTTT	CASSLSGPRTDTQYF
TRBV2	-	TRBJ1-3	TGTGCCAGCTCGGGTGATCCTGGAAACACCATATATTTT	CASSGDPGNTIYF